This T cell receptor (beta chain) was observed in a study of post-analysis software for immune sequencing data (dated by TCRdb to about 2015). As for the study more broadly: Disease courses on record covered relapsing-remitting, secondary progressive and progressive-relapsing multiple sclerosis, though some patients had no subtype annotation. The patient repertoires were set against 10 to 11 previously published healthy control repertoires from donors whose ages ranged from about 6 to 25 years. A subset of samples was prepared in parallel using single-end sample barcoding, then pooled and co-amplified after Illumina adapter ligation. On the study overall, not on this receptor specifically: The control group was slightly older than the multiple sclerosis patient group. Patients showed significantly higher frequencies than controls for a handful of TRBV segments, among them TRBV5-6, TRBV5-1 and TRBV20-1. Direct clustering with F measure showed strong co-clustering of samples prepared in the same batch, prompting a batch-effect correction. Multiple sclerosis patients had significantly lower normalized Chao1 diversity than controls, a result that suggests substantial peripheral T-cell clonal expansion.

In this sample, this clonotype turned up a few times. No cognate antigen has been identified for it. No qualities accompany the bases; no much larger clone lies one base away. To demonstrate the VDJtools post-analysis software, TCR beta repertoires were profiled from the peripheral blood of 13 young patients with multiple sclerosis. The multiple sclerosis patients were children and adolescents between roughly 6 and 16 years of age. Taken from the germline V gene, the CDR1 and CDR2 loops are SQVTM and ANQGSEA. V is reduced by 5 bases and J by 3 bases, leaving a spacing of 11 bases between them. The CDR3 spans 12 residues, from the cysteine through the phenylalanine. Only the CDR3 portion is preserved as DNA: 36 bases, with reading frame beginning at the first base. Receptors were amplified or captured by PCR. The sequencer was an Illumina HiSeq 2500. Unique molecular identifiers were incorporated into TCR beta cDNA libraries to reduce PCR and sequencing biases. Roughly 0.5 million cDNA molecules were obtained per 1 to 10 million input T cells, so each molecule approximated one T cell. The patient libraries were prepared and sequenced using the same protocol as the earlier healthy control dataset. Samples belonging to the same batch were prepared together, multiplexed and sequenced on a shared HiSeq lane. The paper's data handling went like this. Raw barcoded reads were processed with MIGEC, discarding single-read molecular identifier groups before consensus assembly and CDR3 extraction. VDJtools was used for post-analysis of the clonotype tables, and diversity was normalized by down-sampling every dataset to the size of the smallest sample. Repertoire overlap clustering matched CDR3 amino acid but not nucleotide sequences to correct batch-related cross-sample contamination. Using fastp at Q25 and MiXCR, TCRdb reprocessed the public reads and kept productive beta chains. All rows with the same CDR3 protein become a single entry with the most common DNA and genes. The V and J calls here are based on TCRdb, not the publication. This sample holds 820,000 or so distinct CDR3 sequences; around 50% were observed only once. The ten largest account for roughly 4.4% of the sample.

The chain was built from TRBV29-1 and TRBJ2-7; a weak D assignment points to TRBD2 (6 bases agree). The sequenced sample was blood. The receptor comes from a girl aged 5-17 years with multiple sclerosis. The CDR3 region reads CSVLAVDYEQYF. Read as DNA, the sequence is TGCAGCGTTTTAGCGGTAGACTACGAGCAGTACTTC.